A selection of T cell receptor beta chains follows, all from one sample in a study of naive and memory T cell subsets. TCRdb itself ran the 5' RACE reads through MiXCR, one entry per CDR3 protein. The sample records roughly 56,000 distinct CDR3 sequences, 7.2% being singletons. The receptors derive from a male donor in good health. The CDR3 runs from the conserved cysteine through the conserved F or W. A D gene is named only where the DNA matches it firmly. Clone size, where shown, is once, few, many, or a class for clones that have expanded.

d_call clone_size j_call v_call cdr3_aa cdr3_nt
. many TRBJ2-3 TRBV12-5 CASGSGLITTDTQYF TGTGCTAGTGGTTCTGGACTCATTACCACAGATACGCAGTATTTT
TRBD1 . TRBJ2-5 TRBV5-5 CASSLEGALWETQYF TGTGCCAGCAGCTTGGAGGGGGCGCTTTGGGAGACCCAGTACTTC
TRBD1 many TRBJ2-5 TRBV6-2/TRBV6-3 CASSYHGQGRETQYF TGTGCCAGCAGTTACCACGGACAGGGACGGGAGACCCAGTACTTC
. many TRBJ2-1 TRBV7-9 CASSFSSGALSYNEQFF TGTGCCAGCAGCTTTTCAAGCGGAGCCCTCTCCTACAATGAGCAGTTCTTC
TRBD1 many TRBJ2-7 TRBV27 CASSQTGGFLYEQYF TGTGCCAGCAGTCAGACAGGGGGTTTTCTCTACGAGCAGTACTTC
TRBD2 . TRBJ2-1 TRBV19 CASSLAGGPNEQFF TGTGCCAGCTCGCTAGCGGGAGGGCCGAATGAGCAGTTCTTC
. many TRBJ1-5 TRBV12-3/TRBV12-4 CASSPGRGRVFGNQPQHF TGTGCCAGCAGCCCGGGGAGGGGGAGAGTTTTTGGCAATCAGCCCCAGCATTTT
. . TRBJ2-3 TRBV5-4 CASSSGSAGLTDTQYF TGTGCCAGCAGCTCGGGGTCCGCGGGACTCACAGATACGCAGTATTTT
TRBD2 many TRBJ2-2 TRBV20-1 CSARANGLAGGRNTGELFF TGCAGTGCTAGAGCCAACGGACTAGCGGGAGGCCGGAACACCGGGGAGCTGTTTTTT
TRBD1 . TRBJ2-1 TRBV6-2/TRBV6-3 CASSRGQYNEQFF TGTGCCAGCAGTAGGGGACAGTACAATGAGCAGTTCTTC
. few TRBJ1-1 TRBV2 CASFVTEAFF TGTGCCAGCTTCGTCACTGAAGCTTTCTTT
TRBD1 few TRBJ2-2 TRBV30 CACGQGSLGELFF TGTGCCTGCGGACAGGGGTCACTCGGGGAGCTGTTTTTT
TRBD2 . TRBJ2-5 TRBV6-2/TRBV6-3 CASSYHSIAGLGGTQYF TGTGCCAGCAGTTACCATTCAATAGCGGGATTAGGAGGGACCCAGTACTTC
. few TRBJ2-5 TRBV3-1 CASSPKGVAQETQYF TGTGCCAGCAGCCCCAAAGGGGTAGCCCAAGAGACCCAGTACTTC
. many TRBJ2-1 TRBV29-1 CSVEPNHEQFF TGCAGCGTTGAACCCAACCATGAGCAGTTCTTC
. . TRBJ1-2 TRBV29-1 CSVWTESNYGYTF TGCAGCGTTTGGACAGAGTCTAACTATGGCTACACCTTC
. few TRBJ2-3 TRBV29-1 CSVDAFAADTQYF TGCAGCGTTGACGCCTTTGCCGCAGATACGCAGTATTTT
TRBD1 many TRBJ1-1 TRBV4-1 CASSREDRADTEAFF TGCGCCAGCAGCCGAGAGGACAGGGCGGACACTGAAGCTTTCTTT
. . TRBJ1-3 TRBV27 CASSSDSDPGNTIYF TGTGCCAGCAGTTCAGACAGTGACCCTGGAAACACCATATATTTT
. . TRBJ1-1 TRBV19 CASWDGLNTEAFF TGTGCCAGTTGGGACGGCTTGAACACTGAAGCTTTCTTT
. many TRBJ1-2 TRBV12-3/TRBV12-4 CASTMTRTNGYTF TGTGCCAGCACCATGACACGGACCAATGGCTACACCTTC
TRBD1 few TRBJ2-7 TRBV6-5 CASSRDRELYEQYF TGTGCCAGCAGCAGGGACAGGGAGCTCTACGAGCAGTACTTC
. few TRBJ1-1 TRBV15 CATSRGSTEAFF TGTGCCACCAGCAGGGGATCCACTGAAGCTTTCTTT
TRBD1 . TRBJ2-7 TRBV27 CASSSWTGTNEQYF TGTGCCAGCAGTTCTTGGACAGGGACAAACGAGCAGTACTTC
TRBD2 many TRBJ2-1 TRBV6-2/TRBV6-3 CASSKSIAGGPNEQFF TGTGCCAGCAGTAAATCGATAGCGGGAGGGCCCAATGAGCAGTTCTTC
TRBD2 few TRBJ2-5 TRBV20-1 CSARVPGGGETQYF TGCAGTGCTAGAGTGCCGGGGGGTGGCGAGACCCAGTACTTC
. few TRBJ2-1 TRBV12-3/TRBV12-4 CASSTSSSYNEQFF TGTGCCAGCAGTACATCGAGCTCCTACAATGAGCAGTTCTTC
TRBD2 few TRBJ2-7 TRBV2 CASSEERETSYEQYF TGTGCCAGCAGTGAAGAGCGGGAGACCTCCTACGAGCAGTACTTC
. . TRBJ1-5 TRBV3-1 CASSQGVDNQPQHF TGTGCCAGCAGCCAAGGGGTCGATAATCAGCCCCAGCATTTT
. . TRBJ1-5 TRBV30 CAWGRGSNQPQHF TGTGCCTGGGGTCGGGGAAGCAATCAGCCCCAGCATTTT
. few TRBJ1-2 TRBV9 CASSSGPHVDGYTF TGTGCCAGCAGCTCAGGTCCGCACGTTGATGGCTACACCTTC
TRBD2 few TRBJ2-5 TRBV13 CASSPAAGGPDQETQYF TGTGCCAGCAGCCCCGCGGCGGGGGGGCCGGACCAAGAGACCCAGTACTTC
. few TRBJ2-1 TRBV5-1 CASSRGKDYNEQFF TGCGCCAGCAGCAGGGGGAAAGACTACAATGAGCAGTTCTTC
. many TRBJ2-7 TRBV11-1 CASSLGLGLLSYEQYF TGTGCCAGCAGCTTAGGCCTGGGGTTACTATCCTACGAGCAGTACTTC
. . TRBJ2-3 TRBV19 CASGETRSTDTQYF TGTGCCAGTGGGGAGACTAGGAGCACAGATACGCAGTATTTT
TRBD1 few TRBJ1-1 TRBV6-5 CASSYRTGGRGSTEAFF TGTGCCAGCAGTTATAGGACAGGGGGCAGAGGGAGCACTGAAGCTTTCTTT
. few TRBJ1-2 TRBV4-1 CASSQGLFRVHNYGYTF TGCGCCAGCAGCCAGGGACTTTTCCGGGTCCACAACTATGGCTACACCTTC
. many TRBJ1-1 TRBV7-7 CASSPLGGNTEAFF TGTGCCAGCAGCCCACTCGGGGGGAACACTGAAGCTTTCTTT
. few TRBJ2-1 TRBV12-3/TRBV12-4 CASSSPTSYSPISRVVDEQFF TGTGCCAGCAGCAGTCCAACCTCTTACTCCCCAATATCGAGGGTGGTCGATGAGCAGTTCTTC
. many TRBJ1-2 TRBV5-1 CASSLTGYTF TGCGCCAGCAGCTTGACCGGCTACACCTTC
. many TRBJ2-7 TRBV7-2 CASSLGVLVYEQYF TGTGCCAGCAGCTTAGGCGTCCTGGTGTACGAGCAGTACTTC
. many TRBJ2-3 TRBV7-6 CASSLLTDTQYF TGTGCCAGCAGCTTACTCACAGATACGCAGTATTTT
. . TRBJ2-3 TRBV7-9 CASSLGRIDTQYF TGTGCCAGCAGCTTAGGTCGGATAGATACGCAGTATTTT
. . TRBJ2-3 TRBV20-1 CSARKSTDTQYF TGCAGTGCTAGGAAGAGCACAGATACGCAGTATTTT
TRBD2 many TRBJ2-2 TRBV7-9 CASAGGKGDTGELFF TGTGCCAGCGCGGGGGGCAAAGGAGACACCGGGGAGCTGTTTTTT
TRBD2 many TRBJ2-2 TRBV5-8 CASSFLAAYTGELFF TGTGCCAGCAGCTTCCTAGCGGCCTACACCGGGGAGCTGTTTTTT
. many TRBJ2-1 TRBV4-1 CASSQGTNNEQFF TGCGCCAGCAGCCAAGGTACCAACAATGAGCAGTTCTTC
TRBD1 . TRBJ1-4 TRBV28 CASSFGTAGEQLFF TGTGCCAGCAGTTTCGGGACAGCCGGCGAACAACTGTTTTTT
TRBD1 . TRBJ1-1 TRBV12-3/TRBV12-4 CASSFPTGGSEAFF TGTGCCAGCAGTTTCCCGACAGGGGGTAGTGAGGCTTTCTTT
TRBD2 many TRBJ2-7 TRBV27 CASSPLLAGDYEQYF TGTGCCAGCAGTCCCCTACTAGCGGGAGACTACGAGCAGTACTTC
. few TRBJ2-7 TRBV12-5 CASGSNDGQSSYEQYF TGTGCTAGTGGTTCTAATGACGGCCAGAGCTCCTACGAGCAGTACTTC
TRBD1 few TRBJ1-2 TRBV2 CASSLQGRGGYTF TGTGCCAGCAGTCTACAGGGGAGAGGTGGCTACACCTTC
. . TRBJ2-6 TRBV2 CASNLPGRRVSGANVLTF TGTGCCAGCAATTTGCCGGGACGGAGAGTCTCTGGGGCCAACGTCCTGACTTTC
. . TRBJ2-5 TRBV29-1 CSVGEPETQYF TGCAGCGTTGGCGAGCCAGAGACCCAGTACTTC
. many TRBJ2-5 TRBV2 CASSEEMTGPSETQYF TGTGCCAGCAGTGAAGAGATGACAGGACCCTCCGAGACCCAGTACTTC
. . TRBJ2-7 TRBV2 CASIVQFEKQYF TGTGCCAGCATCGTACAATTTGAGAAGCAGTACTTC
. many TRBJ1-2 TRBV3-1 CASSQDMSDVRYTF TGTGCCAGCAGCCAAGACATGTCGGACGTTCGGTACACCTTC
. many TRBJ2-1 TRBV12-3/TRBV12-4 CASCSRAYNEQFF TGTGCCAGCTGTAGCAGGGCCTACAATGAGCAGTTCTTC
. . TRBJ2-1 TRBV12-3/TRBV12-4 CASSSHKERSYNEQFF TGTGCCAGCAGTTCTCATAAAGAGCGCTCCTACAATGAGCAGTTCTTC